This TCR beta chain derives from a study of T-cell reconstitution after alpha-beta-depleted transplantation in children. Using unique molecular identifiers, the investigators prepared the TCRbeta library. Via MiXCR, TCRdb re-called the PCR reads, giving one row per CDR3 protein. The sample shows about 690,000 distinct CDR3 sequences, approximately 16% of them seen only once. Unmatched junction bases numbered 11, after V lost 4 bases and J lost 7 bases. Germline V gene data show CDR1 as MNHEY and CDR2 as SVGEGT. The CDR3 extends over 15 amino acids. This clonotype has more than one count but fewer than ten.

This sequence originates from a human donor who donated a stem cell graft to a child with acute myeloid leukemia. V and J are TRBV6-2 or TRBV6-3 and TRBJ2-7; the match to TRBD1 covers 9 bases. Material: PBMCs from the stem cell graft donor, obtained from the stem cell graft. The DNA for the CDR3 is TGTGCCAGCAGTTCACCGGGGACAGGGCATCGGGAGCAGTACTTC. Translating it yields CASSSPGTGHREQYF.